One and the same sample provided the 23 T cell receptor beta chains below, sequenced in a study of blood T cell repertoires in COVID-19. The data were produced by immunoSEQ multiplex PCR, yet TCRdb's version contains in-frame clones alone and is incomplete. This sample carries about 370,000 clones, around 90% of them seen once, and the ten largest clones take around 7%. Sequencing was performed on peripheral blood. Every receptor here comes from a man between 18 and 29 years old with active or convalescent COVID-19.

This sequence joins TRBV7-3 and TRBJ2-2, with 7 bases that match TRBD1. The V gene's germline CDR1 is SGHTA and CDR2 FQGTGA. The CDR3 has 16 amino acids. Unmatched junction bases numbered 7, after V lost 5 bases and J lost 1 base. The CDR3 bases are TGTGCCAGCAGCCCACAGGGGCCCCAGAACACCGGGGAGCTGTTTTTT. It translates to CASSPQGPQNTGELFF.

This chain links TRBV29-1 with TRBJ2-7, with TRBD1 matching 7 bases. Germline lookup yields CDR1 SQVTM and CDR2 ANQGSEA. The CDR3 length is 11 residues. V shed 7 bases, J shed 7 bases, and the junction held 7 bases outside the gene matches. The CDR3 loop reads CSAQGVQEQYF. The DNA of the CDR3 is TGCAGCGCTCAGGGGGTACAAGAGCAGTACTTC.

The chain is built from TRBV23-1 and TRBJ1-1; 7 bases match TRBD1. TRBV23-1 is reported as an ORF; its role is uncertain. The J segment lost 4 bases and the V segment lost 7 bases, leaving 27 bases of the junction unmatched. This CDR3 has 20 residues. CDR3 sequence: CASTRAARKLNRGWGTEAFF. In DNA form, the CDR3 reads TGCGCCAGCACCCGAGCCGCCCGGAAACTGAACAGGGGTTGGGGCACTGAAGCTTTCTTT.

The chain links TRBV29-1 to TRBJ2-1; 7 bases agree with TRBD1. CDR3 size: 14 residues. Germline V gives CDR1 SQVTM, CDR2 ANQGSEA. V was pared by 7 bases and J by 2 bases, with 8 bases of the junction left unmatched. The CDR3 reads CSGILDRAYNEQFF. CDR3 in DNA: TGCAGCGGTATTTTAGACAGGGCCTACAATGAGCAGTTCTTC.

The chain recombines TRBV27 with TRBJ1-2; 7 nucleotides line up with TRBD1. This CDR3 contains 15 residues. With V trimmed by 3 bases and J by 5 bases, 9 bases remained unmatched. Germline V gives CDR1 MNHEY, CDR2 SMNVEV (reference sequence). CDR3 loop: CASSFVGGGRYGYTF. CDR3 coding DNA: TGTGCCAGCAGTTTCGTCGGAGGGGGCCGGTATGGCTACACCTTC.

This sequence joins TRBV20-1 and TRBJ2-7; no clear D gene. The CDR3 contains 11 residues. The V end lost 2 bases, the J end lost 3 bases, and 5 bases lay between the germline ends. Germline lookup yields CDR1 DFQATT and CDR2 SNEGSKA (reference sequence). The CDR3 spells CSARYYYEQYF. CDR3 coding DNA: TGCAGTGCTAGATACTACTACGAGCAGTACTTC.

The CDR3 region is CASSSPSRGGRSDTQYF. The DNA for the CDR3 is TGTGCCAGCAGTTCCCCGTCGCGGGGGGGCCGATCAGATACGCAGTATTTT. The rearrangement joins TRBV28 to TRBJ2-3; 9 bases line up with TRBD2. The CDR3 contains 17 residues. Germline lookup yields CDR1 MDHEN and CDR2 SYDVKM. V was pared by 4 bases and J by 4 bases, with 12 bases of the junction left unmatched.

The V gene is TRBV19, the J gene TRBJ2-5; 9 bases match TRBD1. Germline CDR1 LNHDA, CDR2 SQIVND (reference sequence). This CDR3 spans 13 amino acids. With 4 bases clipped from V and 5 bases from J, the junction kept 2 bases outside the gene matches. This chain's CDR3 is CASSTTGGETQYF. In nucleotides, the CDR3 is TGTGCCAGTAGTACTACAGGGGGCGAGACCCAGTACTTC.

The V and J genes are TRBV4-1 and TRBJ1-1, with 8 positions matching TRBD1. Per the germline V gene, CDR1 is MGHRA and CDR2 is YSYEKL. Trimming cost V 1 base and J 1 base; bases outside gene matches: 2. CDR3 length equals 15 residues. The CDR3 reads CASSQVDRGNTEAFF. The CDR3 DNA is TGCGCCAGCAGCCAAGTTGACAGGGGGAACACTGAAGCTTTCTTT.

The chain has TRBV7-8 and TRBJ2-7; a weak D match, TRBD1 (6 bases). Trimming pared 5 bases from V and 1 base from J, leaving 9 bases between. The CDR3 totals 13 residues. Germline V gene sequence: CDR1 SGHVS, CDR2 FQNEAQ. CDR3 DNA sequence: TGTGCCAGCAGCCAGGACAGTTCCTACGAGCAGTACTTC. The encoded protein is CASSQDSSYEQYF.

V is TRBV11-3 and J is TRBJ2-7, with TRBD1 matching 8 bases. The V and J ends lost 2 bases and 3 bases, in that order; junction bases with no gene match: 3. There are 14 residues in the CDR3. Germline V gives CDR1 SGHNT, CDR2 YENEEA. CDR3 residues: CASSLSGGNYEQYF. CDR3 DNA: TGTGCCAGCAGCTTATCAGGGGGCAACTACGAGCAGTACTTC.

As regards this clone: Other DNA sequences in this specimen translate into the identical CDR3. The V gene is TRBV6-5, the J gene TRBJ1-2; D uncertain. Germline V CDR1 and CDR2: MNHEY, SVGAGI. Deletions cut 0 bases from V and 3 bases from J, with 8 bases between. The length of the CDR3 is 14 residues. The CDR3 region has the DNA TGTGCCAGCAGTTACTCTGGCGGGGACTATGGCTACACCTTC. The encoded protein is CASSYSGGDYGYTF.

This chain joins TRBV5-1 and TRBJ2-2; 9 bases are a match to TRBD2. This CDR3 is built from 15 residues. Per the germline V gene, CDR1 is SGHRS and CDR2 is YFSETQ. V dropped 0 bases and J dropped 4; count of bases not matched to a gene: 1. The CDR3 DNA follows: TGCGCCAGCAGCTTGGATAGCGGGAGCACCGGGGAGCTGTTTTTT. Its translation: CASSLDSGSTGELFF.

The V and J genes are TRBV21-1 and TRBJ2-5; TRBD1 was called by the table and not checked on the DNA. TRBV21-1 is a recognized pseudogene. The CDR3 spans 15 residues. CDR3 sequence: CASSKYGTGGETQYF. In DNA form, the CDR3 reads TGTGCCAGCAGCAAATACGGGACAGGGGGAGAGACCCAGTACTTC.

The chain has TRBV7-9 and TRBJ2-5, with D hard to call. V was pared by 5 bases and J by 5 bases, with 6 bases between. From germline, CDR1 is SEHNR and CDR2 FQNEAQ (reference sequence). This CDR3 spans 11 amino acids. CDR3 loop: CASSPVETQYF. The CDR3 DNA is TGTGCCAGCAGCCCCGTGGAGACCCAGTACTTC.

This clone was counted between two and nine times. The rearrangement links TRBV6-2 or TRBV6-3 to TRBJ2-7; 7 bases agree with TRBD2. This CDR3 has 15 residues. The germline gives CDR1 MNHEY, CDR2 SVGEGT. J lost 3 bases, V lost 0 bases, and 5 bases had no gene match. The CDR3 region is CASSYSWRGSYEQYF. The CDR3 DNA follows: TGTGCCAGCAGTTACTCGTGGCGGGGGAGCTACGAGCAGTACTTC.

V and J are TRBV4-3 and TRBJ2-4; 7 bases fit TRBD2. The CDR3 has 17 amino acids. The trim removed 0 bases at V and 3 bases at J, leaving 8 bases unmatched. CDR1 and CDR2 from the germline V gene are LGHNA and YSLEER. The CDR3: CASSQEWGGFGKNIQYF. DNA of the CDR3: TGCGCCAGCAGCCAAGAATGGGGGGGGTTCGGCAAAAACATTCAGTACTTC.

The chain has TRBV3-1 (or the pseudogene TRBV3-2) and TRBJ1-4; D remains unclear. Germline-derived CDR1 and CDR2 are LGHDT and YNNKEL (reference sequence). The length of the CDR3 is 16 residues. Trimming left V 1 base short and J 4 bases short, with 13 bases between. CDR3 DNA: TGTGCCAGCAGCCAAGGTGCAGTGCATCTTAATGAAAAACTGTTTTTT. Its translation is CASSQGAVHLNEKLFF.

The CDR3 protein is CASSKVGIPADGYTF. The CDR3 coding sequence is TGTGCCAGCAGCAAAGTCGGAATTCCAGCGGATGGCTACACCTTC. The chain couples TRBV21-1 to TRBJ1-2. TRBV21-1 is an annotated pseudogene. The CDR3 totals 15 residues.

This clone has at least ten counts. V and J are TRBV6-4 and TRBJ2-5; 7 nucleotides agree with TRBD2. The CDR3 has 13 amino acids. V shed 3 bases and J 2 bases; nucleotides not matched to a gene: 0. Germline-derived CDR1 and CDR2 are MRHNA and SNTAGT. CDR3 in DNA: TGTGCCAGCAGTGAGCGGGAGCAAGAGACCCAGTACTTC. It encodes CASSEREQETQYF.

The V call is TRBV3-1 (or the pseudogene TRBV3-2), the J call TRBJ2-7, with D tentatively TRBD2 (5 bases). The CDR3 runs to 15 residues. V was pared by 1 base and J by 4 bases, with 14 bases between. Germline-derived CDR1 and CDR2 are LGHDT and YNNKEL (reference sequence). As DNA, the CDR3 is TGTGCCAGCAGCCAAGGAAGGACTCCGCCTTACGAGCAGTACTTC. Protein: CASSQGRTPPYEQYF.

The V gene is TRBV11-2, the J gene TRBJ2-7; TRBD1 is a possible D gene (6 bases). Germline V gene sequence: CDR1 SGHAT, CDR2 FQNNGV. The CDR3 is 13 amino acids. Trimming pared 8 bases from V and 3 bases from J, leaving 14 bases between. The CDR3 DNA follows: TGTGCCAGCGACTTTAGAGGGGGCTACGAGCAGTACTTC. Translated: CASDFRGGYEQYF.

The V gene is TRBV28, the J gene TRBJ2-4; TRBD2 aligns across 16 bases. Germline V gives CDR1 MDHEN, CDR2 SYDVKM. There are 17 residues in the CDR3. Trimming cost V 6 bases and J 8 bases; bases outside gene matches: 10. CDR3 DNA: TGTGCCAGCAGGAAGGGACTAGCGGGGGGGGCCGGATACATTCAGTACTTC. Amino acid sequence: CASRKGLAGGAGYIQYF.